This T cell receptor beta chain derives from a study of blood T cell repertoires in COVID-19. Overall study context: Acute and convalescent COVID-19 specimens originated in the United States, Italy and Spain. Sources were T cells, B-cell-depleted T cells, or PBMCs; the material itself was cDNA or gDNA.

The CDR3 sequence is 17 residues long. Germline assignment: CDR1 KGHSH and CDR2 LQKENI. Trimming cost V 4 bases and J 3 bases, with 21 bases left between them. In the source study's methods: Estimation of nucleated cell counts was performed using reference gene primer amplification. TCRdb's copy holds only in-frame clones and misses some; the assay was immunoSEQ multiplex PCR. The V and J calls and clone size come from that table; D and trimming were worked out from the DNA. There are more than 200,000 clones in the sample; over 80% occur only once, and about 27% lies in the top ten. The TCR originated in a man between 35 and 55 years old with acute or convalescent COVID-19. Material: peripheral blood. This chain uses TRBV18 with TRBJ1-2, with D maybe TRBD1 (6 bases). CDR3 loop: CASSQGKLQGYDYGYTF. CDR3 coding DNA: TGTGCCAGCTCACAAGGGAAGCTACAGGGCTACGACTATGGCTACACCTTC.